This TCR beta chain derives from a study of neurological immune-mediated disorders (dated by TCRdb to between 2018 and 2021). Study-wide context: Among the roughly 35 multiple sclerosis patients, approximately 31 had relapsing-remitting MS and 3 had secondary progressive MS. Using UMI-based sequencing, the study compared peripheral blood TCR-beta repertoires from patients with HTLV-I-associated myelopathy (HAM/TSP), patients with multiple sclerosis, and healthy controls. Alongside PBMC samples, the set of fewer than 110 TCR-beta libraries contained longitudinal samples, technical triplicates, and paired CD4+ and CD8+ T-cell subsets that had been sorted. The cohort comprised 68 subjects: around 15 HAM/TSP patients, approximately 34 multiple sclerosis patients and around 20 healthy controls. Points the paper makes about the study in general: No identical CDR3 amino acid sequences were shared among expanded clones across subjects, suggesting private TCR-beta repertoires in all groups. TCR clonal expansion was greatest in HAM/TSP patients and smallest in MS patients, who ranked below even healthy controls. In a phylogenetic analysis, the repertoires of 18 out of 34 MS patients fell into a single cluster of related CDR3 sequences, pointing to a possible signature at the repertoire level. The MS cluster was not associated with any clinical or MRI features, and the authors stated that larger cohorts are needed.

Taken from the germline V gene, the CDR1 and CDR2 loops are ENHRY and SYGVKD. Reading from cysteine to phenylalanine, the CDR3 counts 16 amino acids. Only the CDR3 DNA is retained, 48 bases long and in frame from the first base. Unmatched junction bases come to 9, with V trimmed by 4 bases and J by 3 bases. cDNA synthesis used template-switch 5'RACE with a primer carrying a 10-nucleotide random unique molecular identifier tagging each TCR transcript. Every sequencing run covered 15-18 subjects and yielded more than 160 million TCR-beta sequences. The RNeasy kit was used to extract total RNA. The KAPA Real-time Library Amplification kit was used to amplify TCR-beta VDJ regions with primers for the TCR constant region and the 5'RACE anchor. Sample indexes and Illumina adaptors were added in a first PCR, after which library yield was increased in a second PCR. After Ampure bead purification, the roughly 650 bp TCR product was size-selected on a 2% E-gel SizeSelection system. Before pooling, library quality was assessed on a Bioanalyzer, concentration was determined with Qubit, and library quantification was performed with the Kapa Library Quantification kit. An Illumina HiSeq 2500 sequenced the libraries paired-end 2 x 150 bp. To increase sequence diversity, about 23-30% phiX was spiked into each library pool. Per the authors' processing: Quality-filtered reads were processed with the UMI-based MiGEC pipeline, which removed over 75% of raw TCR sequences during error correction. VDJ genes were aligned to IMGT germline references, and clonotypes were defined by unique CDR3 amino acid sequence plus V-J genes. Clonal expansion, Shannon diversity and CDR3 relatedness (CalcPairwiseDistances, ClusterSamples) were evaluated with VDJtools, and phylogenetic trees were built with CLCbio workbench. Clones with at least 8 unique UMIs were defined as expanded, with this threshold being based on coefficient-of-variation modelling across technical triplicates. TCRdb reprocessed the public reads (quality trimming at Q25 with fastp, clone calling with MiXCR) and kept in-frame beta chains. CDR3 protein sequences are deduplicated, and each keeps its most common genes and DNA. The V and J calls here are based on TCRdb, not the publication. Present in this sample are 40,000 to 55,000 distinct CDR3 sequences, 4.5% to 7% of which were seen just once. The ten largest make up approximately 1.5% of the sample.

Sorted-subset TCR libraries were prepared from approximately 1 million sorted CD4+ or CD8+ T cells. The multiple sclerosis patients were enrolled in a US clinical protocol that used magnetic resonance imaging to evaluate disease progression. Peripheral blood was subjected to Ficoll-Hypaque density gradient centrifugation to isolate PBMCs, which were then cryopreserved in liquid nitrogen. Paired sorted CD4+ and CD8+ subsets came from healthy controls, HAM/TSP patients and MS patients. This clonotype was picked up many times. What this receptor recognizes is not known. No base qualities exist here, and no much larger clone lies one base off it.

Input material: CD4+ T cells from blood. The V gene is TRBV10-3 and the J gene is TRBJ1-5, with 7 junctional bases fitting TRBD1. The clonotype originates from a woman aged 18-35 years with multiple sclerosis. CDR3 loop: CAISASDRTFNQPQHF. The DNA is TGTGCCATCAGTGCCTCGGACAGGACCTTCAATCAGCCCCAGCATTTT.